This TCR beta chain was documented in a study of blood T cell repertoires in COVID-19 (TCRdb year 2020). For the study in its entirety: The collaborator samples originated in the United States, Italy and Spain and spanned the acute and convalescent phases of COVID-19. The prospective study material was composed of cDNA or gDNA derived from T cells, B-cell-depleted T cells, or PBMCs. Subjects who had been exposed to COVID-19, were actively infected with it, or had recovered from it provided the deeply sampled blood TCRbeta repertoires that made up the dataset. The repertoires were released in a freely available public database intended as a resource for research on the immune response to SARS-CoV-2. Samples were obtained from the ongoing ImmuneRACE study (first 160 participants) and from over a thousand subjects provided by 6 global collaborators. Sample metadata almost always included a de-identified subject ID, COVID-19 status, age in years and sex. Where available, HLA class I and class II types were taken from metadata supplied by the sample provider and were not determined by assay-based typing. Points the paper makes about the study in general: How much clinical and demographic metadata was included differed by source and by participant, and the metadata was provided uncurated.

The immunoSEQ Assay, a bias-controlled multiplex PCR, was used to amplify TCRbeta CDR3 regions from genomic DNA. On the authors' methods: Within the assay, amplification of reference gene primers was used to estimate how many nucleated cells each sample contained. To quantify the absolute abundance of each unique TCRbeta CDR3 rearrangement, sequence reads were collapsed and filtered. For each sample, productive Simpson clonality was calculated by taking the square root of Simpson's diversity index across productive rearrangements. Entries here come from immuneACCESS through TCRdb and include only in-frame sequences with V and J called. Some clones fail to appear in such tables; in the studies checked, an unresolved V gene covers under half of the shortfall, and the cause of the remainder is unknown. The V and J calls and clone size come from that table; D and trimming were worked out from the DNA. For this sample there are hundreds of thousands of clones; roughly 89% appear just once. Approximately 1.4% of the sample rests with the top ten.

As regards this clone: The antigen this receptor binds is unknown. Qualities for individual bases were not recorded, and no much larger clone is one base off.

Collaborating institutions collected whole blood in K2EDTA tubes following their own protocols. For TCRbeta analysis, collaborators shipped samples as frozen whole blood, isolated PBMCs, or DNA extracted from either of those sample types. The CDR3 has 16 amino acids, counting the end cysteine and phenylalanine. Of all the DNA, just the CDR3 is kept, 48 bases in frame from base 1. The germline V gene provides CDR1 MGHRA and CDR2 YSYEKL. V loses 0 bases of germline sequence and J loses 7 bases, and the interval between the two ends is 15 bases. This sequence was found in a woman between 25 and 40 years old with active or convalescent COVID-19. The sequence links TRBV4-1 to TRBJ1-4; TRBD1 is a possible D gene, resting on 5 matching bases. Sequenced input: peripheral blood. The DNA sequence is as follows: TGCGCCAGCAGCCAAGATTTGGGACTAGTGGGTGAAAAACTGTTTTTT. This gives the protein CASSQDLGLVGEKLFF.